The following is a T cell receptor (beta chain) sequence with its context. The data stem from a study of T cells after somatic rescue of genetic block. Germline V lookup: CDR1 SGHTA, CDR2 FQGNSA. V lost 5 bases and J lost 3; bases outside the gene matches: 13. The CDR3 has 18 amino acids. TCRdb keeps only in-frame clones here, not all; method: immunoSEQ multiplex PCR. This repertoire shows 9,500 to 15,000 clones, around 70% found once; its top ten account for around 20%. The chain couples TRBV7-2 to TRBJ2-4, with TRBD1 matching 10 bases. The sequence derives from a boy aged 10-17 years. Input material: peripheral blood mononuclear cells (PBMCs). The CDR3: CASSPRFGQGVFKNIQYF. CDR3 coding DNA: TGTGCCAGCAGCCCGCGTTTTGGACAGGGGGTCTTCAAAAACATTCAGTACTTC. The full variable domain, with the rest looked up from reference TRBV7-2 and TRBJ2-4, is GAGVSQSPSNKVTEKGKDVELRCDPISGHTALYWYRQSLGQGLEFLIYFQGNSAPDKSGLPSDRFSAERTGGSVSTLTIQRTQQEDSAVYLCASSPRFGQGVFKNIQYFGAGTRLSVL.